The next 8 T cell receptor beta chains were all read from a single sample in a study of T-cell memory formation after mild COVID-19. MiXCR was run by TCRdb on the 5' RACE reads, yielding one entry per CDR3 protein. The repertoire includes a few hundred thousand distinct CDR3 sequences, 15% to 20% of them detected once, and approximately 23% sits in the top ten. What was sequenced was PBMCs or a T cell subset sorted from them (not recorded which). All receptors derive from a man between 18 and 35 years old who had mild COVID-19 (a few samples of this study predate the infection). Cell type and time point are not known.

The chain couples TRBV10-2 to TRBJ1-3; no clear D. Germline CDR1 and CDR2: WSHSY and SAAADI. The CDR3 covers 12 residues. The V end was cut by 4 bases, the J end by 4 bases, with 5 bases between. Written as DNA, the CDR3 is TGCGCCAGCAGTGCCTCAGGAAACACCATATATTTT. Translated, it gives CASSASGNTIYF.

The chain joins TRBV28 to TRBJ1-1; D possibly corresponds to TRBD1 (6 bases). The CDR3 sequence is 14 residues long. The V end was cut by 5 bases, the J end by 3 bases, with 13 bases between. CDR1 is MDHEN and CDR2 is SYDVKM in the germline V gene. The CDR3 sequence: CASSPGQFHTEAFF. The CDR3 DNA is TGTGCCAGCAGTCCCGGACAGTTCCACACTGAAGCTTTCTTT.

The chain links TRBV6-5 to TRBJ1-3; 8 bases match TRBD1. Germline V gene lookup returns CDR1 MNHEY and CDR2 SVGAGI. The CDR3 is 13 amino acids. V was pared by 6 bases and J by 2 bases, with 0 bases of the junction left unmatched. The CDR3 coding sequence is TGTGCCAGCAGACAGGGGGCTGGAAACACCATATATTTT. Residues: CASRQGAGNTIYF.

This clonotype was seen more than once but under ten times. V usage is TRBV4-3 and J usage is TRBJ1-5, with no clear D. V lost 4 bases and J 3 bases, leaving 13 bases between the germline ends. This CDR3 region has 15 residues. Germline V lookup: CDR1 LGHNA, CDR2 YSLEER. Written as DNA, the CDR3 is TGCGCCAGCAGCCCCTCCGAGGGCGACAATCAGCCCCAGCATTTT. Its translation is CASSPSEGDNQPQHF.

This clonotype was detected only a few times. The chain combines TRBV6-4 with TRBJ2-2, with D perhaps matching TRBD1 (6 bases). V was pared by 4 bases and J by 10 bases, with 19 bases between. The germline gives CDR1 MRHNA, CDR2 SNTAGT. The CDR3 is 15 residues long. The CDR3 DNA is TGTGCCAGCAGTGGACCCTGGGACACCACGACGGAGCTGTTTTTT. Translation: CASSGPWDTTTELFF.

This clonotype was counted only a few times. The V call is TRBV5-1, the J call TRBJ2-7, with 8 bases aligning to TRBD1. The CDR3 runs to 13 residues. V was pared by 0 bases and J by 6 bases, with 2 bases of the junction left unmatched. Germline CDR1 and CDR2: SGHRS and YFSETQ. In DNA form, the CDR3 reads TGCGCCAGCAGCTTGGGCGACAGGGGCGAGCAGTACGTC. The encoded protein is CASSLGDRGEQYV.

This clonotype has just a few counts. This rearrangement joins TRBV20-1 to TRBJ1-1; tentative D call: TRBD1 (5 bases). The CDR3 totals 16 residues. Between the trimmed V and J ends, which lost 0 bases and 0 bases, there was a span of 14 bases. The germline CDR1 and CDR2 sequences are DFQATT and SNEGSKA (reference sequence). CDR3 residues: CSAREAGQWMNTEAFF. CDR3 sequence (DNA): TGCAGTGCTAGAGAGGCAGGGCAGTGGATGAACACTGAAGCTTTCTTT.

This clonotype appeared a few times. V gene TRBV6-5 combines with J gene TRBJ2-2; a possible D gene is TRBD2 (5 bases). The germline V gene has CDR1 MNHEY and CDR2 SVGAGI. The V end lost 5 bases, the J end lost 6 bases, and 16 bases lay between the germline ends. The CDR3 is made up of 15 amino acids. As DNA, the CDR3 is TGTGCCAGCAGTCTGACATCTAGCTCAGCCGGGGAGCTGTTTTTT. It specifies CASSLTSSSAGELFF.